This TCR beta chain was identified during a study of shared clonotypes between healthy human individuals. Across the whole study: The donor pool was made up of two women and a few men aged 18 to 49.

The protocol was immunoSEQ multiplex PCR, while the TCRdb copy is restricted to in-frame clones and leaves out a portion. This sample has hundreds of thousands of clones, with 90% to 95% found just once. As to this clone: Its antigen is not known.

Naive-designated CD8 cells lacked CD45RO, were positively enriched for CCR7, and omitted terminally differentiated effector memory CD45RA+ cells. Study outcomes and limitations: Represented diversity (both genetic and exposure-history) was limited by the small number of donors.

CDR1 and CDR2 from the germline V gene are SGHRS and YFSETQ. The CDR3 length is 15 residues. Losses at the gene ends were 5 bases for V and 5 bases for J; bases not matched to a gene: 6. The TCR originated in a man aged 25 to 40 in good health. The chain combines TRBV5-1 with TRBJ2-3; 12 nucleotides line up with TRBD2. Sequencing used naive CD8+ T cells sorted from blood. The CDR3 loop reads CASRKTSGSRDTQYF. CDR3 nucleotide sequence: TGCGCCAGCAGGAAGACTAGCGGGAGCCGAGATACGCAGTATTTT.